This entry is about one T cell receptor beta chain. Its antigen is unidentified. This sample was included in a study of cytomegalovirus exposure and HLA in healthy donors. Study-wide results and caveats: An analysis done earlier found most TCR beta V segments productive about 90% or about 30% of the time. Cytomegalovirus association was listed for 164 TCR beta chains.

The CDR3 is made up of 13 amino acids. Germline CDR1 and CDR2: LNHDA and SQIVND (reference sequence). The ends were cut back, 3 bases at V and 4 bases at J, with 10 bases in the middle. The PCR ran on 60 Vbeta and 13 Jbeta primers. Original methodology: Tens of millions of unique TCR beta chains, some 11 million shared, were counted in a later analysis. The table came from immunoSEQ multiplex PCR; TCRdb's copy has only in-frame clones and leaves some out. The DNA was the basis for D and trimming; V, J and clone size are from that table. This table has about 250,000 clones, roughly two thirds appearing once.

This TCR was recovered from a female donor in good health and CMV-seronegative. The rearrangement uses TRBV19 and TRBJ2-7, with D perhaps TRBD2 (6 bases). Sequenced sample: PBMCs. The CDR3 region has the DNA TGTGCCAGTAGTATTTCCGGGAGTTACGAGCAGTACTTC. It is translated as CASSISGSYEQYF.